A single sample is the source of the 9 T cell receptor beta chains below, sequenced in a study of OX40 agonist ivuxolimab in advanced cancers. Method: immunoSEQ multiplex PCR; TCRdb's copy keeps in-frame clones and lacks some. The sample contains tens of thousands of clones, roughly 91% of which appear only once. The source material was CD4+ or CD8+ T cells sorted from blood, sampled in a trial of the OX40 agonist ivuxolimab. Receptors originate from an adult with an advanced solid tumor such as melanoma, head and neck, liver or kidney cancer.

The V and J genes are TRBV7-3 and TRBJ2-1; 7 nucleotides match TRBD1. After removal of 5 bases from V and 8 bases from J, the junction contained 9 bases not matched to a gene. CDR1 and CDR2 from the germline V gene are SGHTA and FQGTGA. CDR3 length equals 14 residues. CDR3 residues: CASSLLSGGDEQFF. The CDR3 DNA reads TGTGCCAGCAGCCTTCTCTCAGGGGGTGATGAGCAGTTCTTC.

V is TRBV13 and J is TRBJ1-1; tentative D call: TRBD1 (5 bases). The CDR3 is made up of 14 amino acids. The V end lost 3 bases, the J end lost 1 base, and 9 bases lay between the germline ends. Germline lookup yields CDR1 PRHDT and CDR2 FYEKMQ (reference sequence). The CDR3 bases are TGTGCCAGCAGCTTGGGACGTACGAACACTGAAGCTTTCTTT. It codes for CASSLGRTNTEAFF.

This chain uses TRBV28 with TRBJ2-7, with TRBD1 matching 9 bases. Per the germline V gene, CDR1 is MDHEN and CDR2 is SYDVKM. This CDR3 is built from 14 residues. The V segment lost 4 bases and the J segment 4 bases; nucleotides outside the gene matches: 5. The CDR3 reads CASSSGTGWYEQYF. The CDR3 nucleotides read TGTGCCAGCAGTTCCGGGACAGGGTGGTACGAGCAGTACTTC.

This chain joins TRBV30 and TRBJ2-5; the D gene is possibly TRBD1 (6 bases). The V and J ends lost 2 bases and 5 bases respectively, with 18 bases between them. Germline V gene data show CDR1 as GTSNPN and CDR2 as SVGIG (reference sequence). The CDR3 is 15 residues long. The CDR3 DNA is TGTGCCTGGAGTCTAATGGGGGCTGGTGGGGAGACCCAGTACTTC. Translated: CAWSLMGAGGETQYF.

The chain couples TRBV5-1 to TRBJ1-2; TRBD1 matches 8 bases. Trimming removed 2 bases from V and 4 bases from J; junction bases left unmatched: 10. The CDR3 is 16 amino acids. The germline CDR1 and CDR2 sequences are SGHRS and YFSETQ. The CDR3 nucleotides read TGCGCCAGCAGCTTTGACAGGGGATCATCCTCCTATGGCTACACCTTC. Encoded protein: CASSFDRGSSSYGYTF.

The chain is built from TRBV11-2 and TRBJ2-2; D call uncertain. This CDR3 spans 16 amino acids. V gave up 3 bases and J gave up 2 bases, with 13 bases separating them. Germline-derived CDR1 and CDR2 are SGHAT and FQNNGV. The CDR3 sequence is CASSFSGGTNTGELFF. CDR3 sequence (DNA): TGTGCCAGCAGCTTCTCTGGCGGTACTAACACCGGGGAGCTGTTTTTT.

CDR3 protein: CASSFRTRSTGELFF. DNA of the CDR3: TGTGCCAGCAGTTTTAGGACTAGGAGCACCGGGGAGCTGTTTTTT. This chain joins TRBV27 and TRBJ2-2; 7 nucleotides match TRBD2. The J segment lost 4 bases and the V segment lost 3 bases, leaving 5 bases of the junction unmatched. CDR1 is MNHEY and CDR2 is SMNVEV in the germline V gene (reference sequence). This CDR3 region has 15 residues.

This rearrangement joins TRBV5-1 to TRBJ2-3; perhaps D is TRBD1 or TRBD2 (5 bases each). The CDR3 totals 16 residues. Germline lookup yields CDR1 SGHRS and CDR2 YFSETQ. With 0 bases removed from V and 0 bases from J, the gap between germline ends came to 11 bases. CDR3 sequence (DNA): TGCGCCAGCAGCTTGGGGGGGACGCTGAGCACAGATACGCAGTATTTT. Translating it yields CASSLGGTLSTDTQYF.

Here the CDR3 DNA reads TGTGCCAGCAGCTTGGATGGTCTGGGTACAAATGAAAAACTGTTTTTT. This translates into CASSLDGLGTNEKLFF. The V and J genes are TRBV5-6 and TRBJ1-4, with unresolved D. This CDR3 region has 16 residues. Per germline, CDR1 SGHDT and CDR2 YYEEEE. V was cut by 0 bases and J by 5 bases, with 14 bases left in between.